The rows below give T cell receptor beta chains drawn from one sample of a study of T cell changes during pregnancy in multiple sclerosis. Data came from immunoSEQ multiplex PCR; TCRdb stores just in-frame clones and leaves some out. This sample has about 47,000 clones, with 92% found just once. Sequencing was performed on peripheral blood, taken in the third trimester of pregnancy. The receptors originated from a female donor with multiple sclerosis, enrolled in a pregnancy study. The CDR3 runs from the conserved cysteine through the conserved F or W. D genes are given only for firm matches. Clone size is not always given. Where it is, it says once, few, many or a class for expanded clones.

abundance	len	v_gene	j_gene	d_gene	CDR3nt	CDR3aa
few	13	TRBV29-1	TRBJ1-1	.	TGCAGCGTTGAGTGGGGTGGGAGCACTGAAGCTTTCTTT	CSVEWGGSTEAFF
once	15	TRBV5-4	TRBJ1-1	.	TGTGCCAGCAGCTTATCGTTGGGAGGGAACACTGAAGCTTTCTTT	CASSLSLGGNTEAFF
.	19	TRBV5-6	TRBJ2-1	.	TGTGCCAGCAGCCGGGGAGGAGCCTCACTTACACGCCCTTACAATGAGCAGTTCTTC	CASSRGGASLTRPYNEQFF
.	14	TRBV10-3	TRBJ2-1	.	TGTGCCATCAGTGGAGGGTCAGAGAGTCAGGAGCAGTTCTTC	CAISGGSESQEQFF
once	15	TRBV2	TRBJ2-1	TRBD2	TGTGCCAGCAGGGAGACTAGCGGGGTATACAATGAGCAGTTCTTC	CASRETSGVYNEQFF
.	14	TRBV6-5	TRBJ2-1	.	TGTGCCAGCAGTTACCACCGGGACTACAATGAGCAGTTCTTC	CASSYHRDYNEQFF
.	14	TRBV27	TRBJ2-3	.	TGTGCCAGCAGTTACGCCGAGAGCACAGATACGCAGTATTTT	CASSYAESTDTQYF
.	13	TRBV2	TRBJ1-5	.	TGTGCCAGCAGTAGGGAGGGCAATCAGCCCCAGCATTTT	CASSREGNQPQHF
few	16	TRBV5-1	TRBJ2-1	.	TGCGCCAGCAGCCCCCGGGTAATGGGGGCCAACAATGAGCAGTTCTTC	CASSPRVMGANNEQFF
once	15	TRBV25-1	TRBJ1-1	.	TGTGCCAGCAGTGAATATAGATCTACGAACACTGAAGCTTTCTTT	CASSEYRSTNTEAFF
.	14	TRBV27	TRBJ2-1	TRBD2	TGTGCCAGCAGTAGCGGGAGGCCCCACAATGAGCAGTTCTTC	CASSSGRPHNEQFF
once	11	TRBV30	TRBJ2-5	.	TGTGCCTGGAGTGTACTTGAGACCCAGTACTTC	CAWSVLETQYF
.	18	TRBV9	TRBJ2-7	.	TGTGCCAGCAGCGGCGGGACAGCCGGGACTAGGGGACCCTACGAGCAGTACTTC	CASSGGTAGTRGPYEQYF